This T cell receptor (beta chain) was sequenced during a study of CD8+CD57+ T cells in acquired aplastic anemia. In the study overall: Each DNA sample taken from sorted CD4+ and CD8+ cells came to about 3 ug on average.

Sequenced patients had shown CD8+CD57+ cell expansion by flow cytometry. Each patient had severe acquired aplastic anemia. Researchers used genomic DNA as the template to profile TCR beta VDJ and CDR3. TCRdb fed the reads into MiXCR, producing one record per CDR3 protein. Counted here are approximately 190,000 distinct CDR3 sequences, roughly half occurring once; the ten biggest clones make up approximately 9.7%. On this clonotype itself: The antigen remains unidentified.

Study results and limitations: Levels of CD8+ Simpson's diversity were not significantly distinct in patients versus controls. A set of twenty-nine CD8+ CDR3 sequences was shared between patients and controls, and these sequences appeared highly expressed in patients.

The source of this sequence is a human donor with aplastic anemia. The sample taken for sequencing was sorted CD4+, CD8+, or CD8+CD57+ T cells (not recorded which) from PBMCs.

As DNA, the CDR3 is TGCAGTGCTGGAGGGCAGCGCCAAGAGACCCAGTACTTC. Its protein is CSAGGQRQETQYF. The chain couples TRBV20-1 to TRBJ2-5; tentatively, D is TRBD2 (6 bases). Trimming stripped 5 bases from V and 1 base from J, with 11 bases between. This CDR3 is 13 amino acids long. Germline values: CDR1 DFQATT, CDR2 SNEGSKA (reference sequence).